This passage covers 20 T cell receptor beta chains from one sample sequenced in a study of blood T cell repertoires in COVID-19 (dated by TCRdb to about 2020). Library construction relied on the immunoSEQ multiplex PCR assay. TCRdb carries this immuneACCESS record with in-frame sequences only. Its versions omit some clonotypes, under half of them owing to an unresolved V gene in the studies checked, with the rest unexplained. The sample profile shows approximately 450,000 clones; approximately 92% of them were found once. The ten most abundant clones make up around 1.1% of the sample. The sample was PBMCs or T cells enriched from blood (not recorded which). These receptors were obtained from a man between 25 and 39 years old who had recovered from COVID-19.

The chain has TRBV4-1 and TRBJ2-7; D unresolved. Between the trimmed V and J ends, which lost 0 bases and 1 base, there was a span of 7 bases. The CDR3 loop spans 14 amino acids. From germline, CDR1 is MGHRA and CDR2 YSYEKL. The CDR3 DNA follows: TGCGCCAGCAGCCAAGATGCACTTTCCTACGAGCAGTACTTC. It yields the protein CASSQDALSYEQYF.

The chain joins TRBV9 to TRBJ1-1; D is unclear. V lost 7 bases, J lost 5 bases, and 15 bases lay in between. CDR3 size: 13 residues. Germline lookup yields CDR1 SGDLS and CDR2 YYNGEE. The DNA of the CDR3 is TGTGCCAGCGGGAACGAAGGAGGGACTGAAGCTTTCTTT. This gives the protein CASGNEGGTEAFF.

This chain uses TRBV30 with TRBJ2-3; 8 positions match TRBD1. The V and J ends lost 4 bases and 6 bases, in that order; junction bases with no gene match: 9. The CDR3 covers 14 residues. CDR1 GTSNPN and CDR2 SVGIG come from the germline V gene (reference sequence). CDR3 DNA: TGTGCCTGGACCGCCGCTCAGGGGGCCGATACGCAGTATTTT. Protein: CAWTAAQGADTQYF. The variable domain in full, with the rest retrieved from reference TRBV30 and TRBJ2-3, is SQTIHQWPATLVQPVGSPLSLECTVEGTSNPNLYWYRQAAGRGLQLLFYSVGIGQISSEVPQNLSASRPQDRQFILSSKKLLLSDSGFYLCAWTAAQGADTQYFGPGTRLTVL.

This chain links TRBV6-5 with TRBJ2-7; the match to TRBD2 covers 7 bases. The CDR3 is 14 residues long. Germline values: CDR1 MNHEY, CDR2 SVGAGI. Unmatched junction bases numbered 8, after V lost 6 bases and J lost 3 bases. The CDR3, as DNA: TGTGCCAGCAGCCCCAGGGCGGGAGTCTACGAGCAGTACTTC. It encodes CASSPRAGVYEQYF.

The genes are TRBV15 and TRBJ2-3, with D perhaps matching TRBD1 (6 bases). Germline CDR1 LNHNV, CDR2 YYDKDF (reference sequence). CDR3 size: 16 residues. The ends were cut back, 0 bases at V and 2 bases at J, with 12 bases in the middle. The CDR3, as DNA: TGTGCCACCAGCAGAGATGAGACAGGACTCACAGATACGCAGTATTTT. It translates to CATSRDETGLTDTQYF.

V usage is TRBV28 and J usage is TRBJ1-1, with 9 bases that match TRBD1. The CDR3 spans 15 residues. Germline V gene sequence: CDR1 MDHEN, CDR2 SYDVKM. The V and J ends lost 4 bases and 6 bases, in that order; junction bases with no gene match: 9. The CDR3 loop is CASSSGDRAYAEAFF. The DNA for the CDR3 is TGTGCCAGCAGTTCAGGGGACAGGGCATACGCTGAAGCTTTCTTT.

The J gene is TRBJ2-7, the V gene TRBV27, with 12 bases that match TRBD2. The CDR3 consists of 19 residues. Trimming took 2 bases from V and 0 from J; bases not matched to a gene: 11. CDR1 is MNHEY and CDR2 is SMNVEV in the germline V gene (reference sequence). CDR3 bases: TGTGCCAGCAGTTTAGTTGGGACTAGCGGGTTTCCAAACTCCTACGAGCAGTACTTC. Protein: CASSLVGTSGFPNSYEQYF.

The chain recombines TRBV28 with TRBJ2-1; 16 nucleotides agree with TRBD2. The CDR3 runs 16 residues. Germline lookup yields CDR1 MDHEN and CDR2 SYDVKM. The V segment lost 6 bases and the J segment 10 bases; nucleotides outside the gene matches: 9. The DNA for the CDR3 is TGTGCCAGCAGCCCGGGGACTAGCGGGAGGGCCGTAGAGCAGTTCTTC. This codes for CASSPGTSGRAVEQFF.

The chain links TRBV2 to TRBJ2-7, with 10 bases fitting TRBD1. CDR1 is SNHLY and CDR2 is FYNNEI in the germline V gene. This CDR3 contains 18 residues. Trimming took 6 bases from V and 4 from J; bases not matched to a gene: 18. This CDR3 reads CASSARPLHGTGAYEQYF. The CDR3 region has the DNA TGTGCCAGCAGCGCAAGACCTCTCCACGGGACAGGGGCATACGAGCAGTACTTC.

The chain couples TRBV4-2 to TRBJ1-5; perhaps TRBD1 as D (6 bases). Trimming removed 4 bases at V and 2 bases at J, with 18 bases between. The germline V gene has CDR1 LGHNA and CDR2 YNFKEQ. This CDR3 is 17 amino acids long. CDR3 amino acids: CASSLEAGGMGNQPQHF. DNA for the CDR3: TGTGCCAGCAGCCTTGAGGCGGGGGGCATGGGCAATCAGCCCCAGCATTTT.

This clone was seen once. The gene calls are TRBV18 and TRBJ2-3, with no clear D. With 5 bases removed from V and 2 bases from J, the gap between germline ends came to 8 bases. CDR3 length: 13 amino acids. Germline-derived CDR1 and CDR2 are KGHSH and LQKENI. The CDR3 loop reads CASSVSVTDTQYF. CDR3 in DNA: TGTGCCAGCTCAGTTTCGGTCACAGATACGCAGTATTTT.

The V call is TRBV10-3, the J call TRBJ2-3; D not certain. The CDR3 contains 12 residues. The germline V gene has CDR1 ENHRY and CDR2 SYGVKD. Trimming pared 3 bases from V and 5 bases from J, leaving 6 bases between. The CDR3 sequence is CAISELRDTQYF. The CDR3 region has the DNA TGTGCCATCAGTGAACTACGAGATACGCAGTATTTT.

This chain uses TRBV19 with TRBJ2-7; D is uncertain. CDR3 length: 16 residues. The V gene's germline CDR1 is LNHDA and CDR2 SQIVND (reference sequence). Trimming took 4 bases from V and 3 from J, leaving 19 bases between them. DNA of the CDR3: TGTGCCAGTAGTACCGCCGTAGAAACGCTGAACTACGAGCAGTACTTC. This sequence encodes CASSTAVETLNYEQYF.

The chain recombines TRBV9 with TRBJ2-1, with D perhaps TRBD2 (6 bases). The germline V gene encodes CDR1 SGDLS and CDR2 YYNGEE. The CDR3 is 16 residues long. V was clipped by 0 bases and J by 4 bases, with 14 bases between them. This CDR3 reads CASSVGGSGGYNEQFF. The CDR3 DNA reads as TGTGCCAGCAGCGTAGGCGGGTCCGGGGGTTACAATGAGCAGTTCTTC.

In the case of this clone: A junction boundary mismatches the germline segment, possibly from a read error. The chain is built from TRBV6-1 and TRBJ1-5; 7 bases map to TRBD1. The CDR3 spans 13 residues. Germline V CDR1 and CDR2: MNHNS, SASEGT. CDR3 residues: CASTEQGYQPQHF. CDR3 nucleotide sequence: TGTGCCAGCACTGAACAGGGGTATCAGCCCCAGCATTTT.

This clone was found a few times. The chain uses TRBV2 and TRBJ2-2, with 9 nucleotides matching TRBD2. The V gene's germline CDR1 is SNHLY and CDR2 FYNNEI. J gave up 4 bases and V 6 bases, and 0 bases lay outside the gene matches. The CDR3 sequence is 13 residues long. CDR3 in amino acids: CASRTSGTGELFF. The CDR3 bases are TGTGCCAGCAGGACTAGCGGCACCGGGGAGCTGTTTTTT.

The gene calls are TRBV9 and TRBJ2-2, with 11 bases matching TRBD2. CDR3 length: 17 amino acids. Germline-derived CDR1 and CDR2 are SGDLS and YYNGEE. The V gene end was trimmed by 4 bases and the J gene end by 4 bases; junction bases not matched to a gene: 9. This CDR3 is CASSPKPTSGGTGELFF. Here the CDR3 DNA reads TGTGCCAGCAGCCCAAAACCCACTAGCGGGGGCACCGGGGAGCTGTTTTTT.

CDR3 protein: CASSISSGTYNEQFF. For the CDR3, the DNA is TGTGCCAGCTCAATTTCTAGCGGGACTTACAATGAGCAGTTCTTC. The chain is built from TRBV18 and TRBJ2-1, with 9 positions matching TRBD2. Trimming at V came to 5 bases and at J to 4 bases, leaving 6 bases not matched to a gene. CDR3 length equals 15 residues. CDR1 and CDR2 from the germline V gene are KGHSH and LQKENI.

The J gene is TRBJ1-6, the V gene TRBV12-3 or TRBV12-4; D ambiguous. V was cut by 6 bases and J by 9 bases, with 12 bases left in between. The CDR3 runs to 13 residues. The CDR3 region is CASRYEGFSPLHF. DNA for the CDR3: TGTGCCAGCAGATATGAGGGATTTTCACCCCTCCACTTT.

The V call is TRBV28, the J call TRBJ1-1, with D perhaps matching TRBD1 (5 bases). CDR1 is MDHEN and CDR2 is SYDVKM in the germline V gene. Trimming stripped 8 bases from V and 0 bases from J, with 22 bases between. This CDR3 is 17 amino acids long. CDR3 in DNA: TGTGCCAGCTACCCCTCGGACCGGGGGATTGTGAACACTGAAGCTTTCTTT. This sequence encodes CASYPSDRGIVNTEAFF.